These T cell receptor beta chains were read from a single sample in a study of radiation and T cells in renal cell carcinoma. Sequenced by immunoSEQ multiplex PCR; TCRdb stores in-frame clones only, minus some. The sample lists some 130,000 clones, roughly 77% occurring once. Sequenced here: blood, sampled from a patient whose treatment included radiotherapy and nephrectomy. All receptors come from a woman aged 60-75 years with renal cell carcinoma. Each CDR3 is given with its conserved first and last residue. The D gene is left open where the match is weak. The listing skips clone size in some rows; elsewhere it reads once, few, many or a size class.

v_call,clone_size,d_call,j_call,cdr3_nt,cdr3_aa
TRBV27,NA,NA,TRBJ2-5,TGTGCCAGCAGTTTTCGGACAGGACTAGGGGAGACCCAGTACTTC,CASSFRTGLGETQYF
TRBV11-2,NA,TRBD1,TRBJ1-2,TGTGCCAGCAGCTTAGACAGGACAGGGTTTAATGGCTACACCTTC,CASSLDRTGFNGYTF
TRBV20-1,few,NA,TRBJ2-7,TGCAGTGCTAAAGGGGGGGACGAGCAGTACTTC,CSAKGGDEQYF
TRBV18,NA,NA,TRBJ2-1,TGTGCCAGCTCACCACCCACCAGGGAGGATGAGCAGTTCTTC,CASSPPTREDEQFF
TRBV6-1,NA,TRBD2,TRBJ2-1,TGTGCCAGCAGTGGGATCCCGGGACTAGCGGGCGATGAGCAGTTCTTC,CASSGIPGLAGDEQFF
TRBV4-1,NA,NA,TRBJ1-1,TGCGCCAGCAGCCATCGTGCGTCCCACACTGAAGCTTTCTTT,CASSHRASHTEAFF
TRBV10-2,NA,TRBD1,TRBJ1-1,TGCGCCAGCACGGGGGACAGGGGGGACACTGAAGCTTTCTTT,CASTGDRGDTEAFF
TRBV13,NA,NA,TRBJ1-2,TGTGCCAGCAGCTTAAGGGCAGCGGGTGGCTACACCTTC,CASSLRAAGGYTF
TRBV7-9,few,TRBD1,TRBJ1-4,TGTGCCAGCAGCTTAGCGGTAGCAGGGGGCGAAAAACTGTTTTTT,CASSLAVAGGEKLFF
TRBV19,NA,NA,TRBJ1-1,TGTGCCAGTAGTTCCCTGGGCGGGCGTACGAACACTGAAGCTTTCTTT,CASSSLGGRTNTEAFF
TRBV5-1,NA,NA,TRBJ2-7,TGCGCCAGCAGCCCCAACGTGGGAAAGGGGGAGCAGTACTTC,CASSPNVGKGEQYF
TRBV7-6,few,NA,TRBJ1-1,TGTGCCAGCAGTACCGGGGGCCAGACTGAAGCTTTCTTT,CASSTGGQTEAFF
TRBV9,NA,NA,TRBJ1-2,TGTGCCAGCAGCGTAGGGGGGGCATTCTATGGCTACACCTTC,CASSVGGAFYGYTF
TRBV9,NA,NA,TRBJ2-7,TGTGCCAGCAGCGTAGGGCGGTTTTCCTACGAGCAGTACTTC,CASSVGRFSYEQYF
TRBV9,NA,NA,TRBJ2-2,TGTGCCAGCAGCGTCACCGGGGAGCTGTTTTTT,CASSVTGELFF
TRBV7-9,NA,NA,TRBJ1-3,TGTGCCAGCAGCCCAGGGCGTCTTTCCGGAAACACCATATATTTT,CASSPGRLSGNTIYF
TRBV28,once,NA,TRBJ2-7,TGTGCCAGCAGTGATCCGTACGAGCAGTACTTC,CASSDPYEQYF
TRBV29-1,once,NA,TRBJ1-4,TGCGGGGGTTACTATGAAAAACTGTTTTTT,CGGYYEKLFF
TRBV7-2,NA,NA,TRBJ2-3,TGTGCCAGCAGCCGGTCGGATACGCAGTATTTT,CASSRSDTQYF
TRBV19,NA,NA,TRBJ1-2,TGTGCCAGTAGGAGGGGAAGTAACTATGGCTACACCTTC,CASRRGSNYGYTF
TRBV11-2,NA,NA,TRBJ2-3,TGTGCCAGCAGCTTCACCCCGCGGGACACCCGATTCAGCACAGATACGCAGTATTTT,CASSFTPRDTRFSTDTQYF
TRBV12-5,NA,NA,TRBJ2-1,TGTGCTAGTGGTTTACGGGGCAGTGAGCAGTTCTTC,CASGLRGSEQFF